The 21 T cell receptor beta chains below were found in one sample sequenced in a study of blood T cell repertoires in COVID-19. Here immunoSEQ multiplex PCR was the method, and the copy in TCRdb shows in-frame clones only, minus some. The table includes some 46,000 clones, approximately 85% detected once. Input material: peripheral blood. The source is a woman aged 80 or older with COVID-19, enrolled during active disease.

This clone was found once. CDR3 in amino acids: CASSLERGTETQYF. The CDR3 DNA is TGCGCCAGCAGCTTGGAACGGGGGACAGAGACCCAGTACTTC. The J gene is TRBJ2-5, the V gene TRBV5-1; tentative D call: TRBD2 (6 bases). V shed 0 bases and J shed 4 bases, with 10 bases lying between them. Germline CDR1 and CDR2: SGHRS and YFSETQ. This CDR3 has 14 residues.

This clone has just one count. V usage is TRBV5-5 and J usage is TRBJ1-2, with unresolved D. Trimming shortened V by 4 bases and J by 4 bases, and 17 bases separated the two germline ends. The CDR3 has 15 amino acids. The germline V gene encodes CDR1 SGHKS and CDR2 YYEKEE (reference sequence). The CDR3 DNA follows: TGTGCCAGCAGCGGCGGTCCTCGGGTCGGCTATGGCTACACCTTC. Protein product: CASSGGPRVGYGYTF.

J is TRBJ2-7 and V is TRBV5-1, with 8 bases that match TRBD1. This CDR3 has 14 residues. V was clipped by 1 base and J by 2 bases; unmatched bases: 2. Germline values: CDR1 SGHRS, CDR2 YFSETQ. CDR3 region: CASSLTTGAYEQYF. DNA of the CDR3: TGCGCCAGCAGCTTGACGACAGGGGCCTACGAGCAGTACTTC.

The chain recombines TRBV7-9 with TRBJ1-4; D is possibly TRBD1 (6 bases). The ends were cut back, 1 base at V and 8 bases at J, with 14 bases in the middle. The CDR3 has 15 amino acids. Germline CDR1 is SEHNR and CDR2 is FQNEAQ (reference sequence). CDR3 amino acids: CASSLGSRGEEKLFF. Written as DNA, the CDR3 is TGTGCCAGCAGCTTAGGGTCCAGGGGAGAAGAAAAACTGTTTTTT.

The chain couples TRBV15 to TRBJ2-2, with D tentatively TRBD2 (6 bases). The CDR3 has 14 amino acids. In germline, CDR1 is LNHNV, CDR2 YYDKDF (reference sequence). Trimming cost V 7 bases and J 3 bases, with 12 bases left between them. This CDR3 reads CATTTGLDTGELFF. DNA for the CDR3: TGTGCCACCACCACGGGACTCGACACCGGGGAGCTGTTTTTT.

This clone appeared a single time. The rearrangement links TRBV7-9 to TRBJ2-7; 11 nucleotides line up with TRBD2. V lost 4 bases, J lost 3 bases, and 2 bases stayed unmatched. The CDR3 is made up of 14 amino acids. The germline gives CDR1 SEHNR, CDR2 FQNEAQ (reference sequence). CDR3 residues: CASSYGTSGYEQYF. DNA for the CDR3: TGTGCCAGCAGCTATGGGACTAGCGGCTACGAGCAGTACTTC.

The rearrangement joins TRBV10-3 to TRBJ1-1, with 7 bases identical to TRBD1. This CDR3 comprises 14 residues. Germline loops: CDR1 ENHRY, CDR2 SYGVKD. The J segment lost 2 bases and the V segment lost 4 bases, leaving 4 bases of the junction unmatched. The CDR3 loop reads CAISVRDSNTEAFF. CDR3 DNA sequence: TGTGCCATCAGTGTCCGGGACAGTAACACTGAAGCTTTCTTT.

The V gene is TRBV28, the J gene TRBJ2-7, with no clear D. The germline V and J ends were trimmed by 2 bases and 2 bases, with 13 bases remaining between them. CDR1 MDHEN and CDR2 SYDVKM come from the germline V gene. The length of the CDR3 is 15 residues. The CDR3 sequence is CASSLSPRSAYEQYF. CDR3 sequence (DNA): TGTGCCAGCAGTTTAAGCCCCCGTAGTGCCTACGAGCAGTACTTC.

The chain uses TRBV24-1 and TRBJ2-1; 7 bases agree with TRBD1. Germline V gives CDR1 KGHDR, CDR2 SFDVKD. This CDR3 region has 17 residues. Germline trimming cut 3 bases from V and 0 bases from J; bases unmatched to any gene: 7. CDR3 nucleotide sequence: TGTGCCACCAGTGATCAACGACAGGGCAGCTCCTACAATGAGCAGTTCTTC. The encoded protein is CATSDQRQGSSYNEQFF.

V usage is TRBV7-3 and J usage is TRBJ2-3; no clear D. CDR1 and CDR2 (germline): SGHTA, FQGTGA. Trimming shortened V by 1 base and J by 2 bases, and 13 bases separated the two germline ends. This CDR3 region has 16 residues. The CDR3: CASSLRRSTNTDTQYF. In DNA form, the CDR3 reads TGTGCCAGCAGCTTAAGGCGGAGCACGAACACAGATACGCAGTATTTT.

The rearrangement uses TRBV5-1 and TRBJ2-6; 8 positions agree with TRBD2. The CDR3 contains 18 residues. Per germline, CDR1 SGHRS and CDR2 YFSETQ. Trimming at V came to 4 bases and at J to 0 bases, leaving 9 bases not matched to a gene. Here the CDR3 DNA reads TGCGCCAGCAGCCCGGGAGGGGGGATTAACTCTGGGGCCAACGTCCTGACTTTC. It is translated as CASSPGGGINSGANVLTF. Combining the CDR3 with reference TRBV5-1 and TRBJ2-6 gives the whole variable domain KAGVTQTPRYLIKTRGQQVTLSCSPISGHRSVSWYQQTPGQGLQFLFEYFSETQRNKGNFPGRFSGRQFSNSRSEMNVSTLELGDSALYLCASSPGGGINSGANVLTFGAGSRLTVL.

The chain has TRBV13 and TRBJ2-3; 7 bases agree with TRBD2. The CDR3 loop spans 16 amino acids. With 1 base clipped from V and 2 bases from J, the junction kept 6 bases outside the gene matches. Germline CDR1 and CDR2: PRHDT and FYEKMQ (reference sequence). This chain's CDR3 is CASSLVGGEPTDTQYF. The CDR3 DNA reads TGTGCCAGCAGCTTAGTTGGGGGGGAGCCCACAGATACGCAGTATTTT.

The chain combines TRBV7-9 with TRBJ1-1; D is unresolved. This CDR3 has 15 amino acids. Germline CDR1 is SEHNR and CDR2 is FQNEAQ (reference sequence). V was trimmed by 2 bases and J by 1 base, leaving 11 bases between them. The DNA of the CDR3 is TGTGCCAGCAGCTTATTCGATGGAGCGAACACTGAAGCTTTCTTT. Protein sequence: CASSLFDGANTEAFF.

V gene TRBV9 combines with J gene TRBJ2-3, with 10 bases that match TRBD2. The V gene end was trimmed by 0 bases and the J gene end by 4 bases; junction bases not matched to a gene: 8. The CDR3 extends over 17 amino acids. Germline CDR1 SGDLS, CDR2 YYNGEE. The DNA of the CDR3 is TGTGCCAGCAGCGTAGCCCTAGCGGGAGCTGGTTCAGATACGCAGTATTTT. The encoded protein is CASSVALAGAGSDTQYF.

This clone has more than one count but fewer than ten. The chain has TRBV7-3 and TRBJ1-1; 7 bases match TRBD1. Germline-derived CDR1 and CDR2 are SGHTA and FQGTGA. The CDR3 has 13 residues. After removal of 5 bases from V and 6 bases from J, the junction contained 6 bases not matched to a gene. The CDR3 spells CASSPTGVSEAFF. The CDR3 bases are TGTGCCAGCAGCCCAACAGGGGTGTCTGAAGCTTTCTTT.

The chain couples TRBV10-2 to TRBJ1-5; 9 nucleotides line up with TRBD1. CDR1 and CDR2 from the germline V gene are WSHSY and SAAADI. The ends lost 6 bases at V and 6 bases at J; junction bases unmatched: 6. This CDR3 comprises 14 residues. The CDR3 region has the DNA TGCGCCAGCAGCGTGGACAGGGGCGGTCAGCCCCAGCATTTT. Protein sequence: CASSVDRGGQPQHF.

This clone was seen a handful of times. This chain joins TRBV5-1 and TRBJ1-1; D is unclear. Germline V gene data show CDR1 as SGHRS and CDR2 as YFSETQ. This CDR3 is built from 15 residues. The ends were cut back, 4 bases at V and 2 bases at J, with 15 bases in the middle. The CDR3 here is CASSTGGQSNTEAFF. The DNA for the CDR3 is TGCGCCAGCAGCACGGGAGGGCAGTCTAACACTGAAGCTTTCTTT.

The chain has TRBV2 and TRBJ1-2; maybe TRBD1 (5 bases). With 4 bases removed from V and 6 bases from J, the gap between germline ends came to 9 bases. Germline assignment: CDR1 SNHLY and CDR2 FYNNEI. The CDR3 has 12 amino acids. The CDR3 DNA is TGTGCCAGCAGTGGGGGGGTAGATGGCTACACCTTC. Translated: CASSGGVDGYTF. Looking up the rest from reference TRBV2 and TRBJ1-2 gives the full variable domain: EPEVTQTPSHQVTQMGQEVILRCVPISNHLYFYWYRQILGQKVEFLVSFYNNEISEKSEIFDDQFSVERPDGSNFTLKIRSTKLEDSAMYFCASSGGVDGYTFGSGTRLTVV.

V and J are TRBV21-1 and TRBJ1-5; TRBD1, as called in the table, went unchecked against the DNA. TRBV21-1 is annotated as a pseudogene. The CDR3 contains 17 residues. CDR3 region: CASSKAFGPGRGQPQHF. The CDR3 DNA sequence: TGTGCCAGCAGCAAAGCCTTCGGACCAGGAAGGGGCCAGCCCCAGCATTTT.

V and J are TRBV5-1 and TRBJ2-7; D is unresolved. The CDR3 contains 13 residues. The germline V and J ends were trimmed by 0 bases and 5 bases, with 9 bases remaining between them. CDR1 SGHRS and CDR2 YFSETQ come from the germline V gene. The CDR3 DNA is TGCGCCAGCAGCTTGGGGGCGCAAAACGAGCAGTACTTC. Its translation: CASSLGAQNEQYF.

This chain joins TRBV5-1 and TRBJ2-5, with D possibly being TRBD1 (5 bases). V was pared by 0 bases and J by 6 bases, with 18 bases between. Looked up from germline, CDR1 is SGHRS and CDR2 is YFSETQ. The CDR3 is made up of 16 amino acids. The CDR3 DNA sequence: TGCGCCAGCAGCTTGGCAGGGTTGACAAGTATGAAGACCCAGTACTTC. It encodes CASSLAGLTSMKTQYF.